This TCR beta chain came from a study of cytomegalovirus exposure and HLA in healthy donors (dated by TCRdb to between 2016 and 2019). As for the study more broadly: An earlier analysis of several hundred of the donors reported about 250 Gb of sequence data and 117 million unique TCR beta sequences from 150 million to 200 million T cells. Around 320 gigabases of sequencing data and approximately 80 million unique TCR sequences were included in an early release covering around 650 HLA-typed donors. The genetic ancestry cluster associated with self-reported Caucasian donors included 70% to 85% of the 398 genotyped donors. The study aimed to test whether signatures of past pathogen exposure could be identified by cataloging public T cell receptors. The T cell repertoires of 666 subjects were profiled by immunosequencing and related to cytomegalovirus serostatus. A separate validation cohort of 100 to 150 different subjects was used in addition to the roughly 670-subject first cohort. To predict cytomegalovirus infection status, the study combined high-throughput TCR immunosequencing, statistical association of individual TCRs with disease status, and machine learning. In a later analysis, previously published TCR beta repertoires from hundreds of donors were re-analyzed and high-resolution HLA genotyping was added so that TCR occurrence patterns could be studied. The later analysis used no new phenotypic data to find candidate immune exposures, relying instead on TCR beta sequences and their occurrence across donors. An earlier analysis of some 600 of the donors applied high-throughput TCR beta sequencing to assess whether each TCR beta V gene segment acted as functional or pseudogenic. Alongside the repertoire data, information on donor age, sex, ethnicity and CMV serostatus was compiled. A later genetic analysis took genome-wide SNP genotypes for 398 of the 666 donors and used that subset as a discovery cohort. Every discovery cohort repertoire had been produced on one sequencing platform. HLA typing included class I and class II loci at four-digit resolution. The number of typed donors differed by locus: about 620-640 for A, B, C, DRB1 and DQB1; 522 for DQA1; 600 to 610 for DPA1; and roughly 450 for DPB1. A handful of DR-DQ haplotypes were treated as single units for association and clustering because of strong linkage in the cohort. On average, roughly 240,000 unique TCR beta nucleotide sequences were sequenced per donor among more than 350 genotyped donors of the cohort, with about 17% of those sequences being non-productive. What the authors observed across the whole study: The only immune exposure information available for the cohort was CMV serostatus. In a later analysis, TCR association rates were found to vary across HLA loci, with the most associated TCRs seen for DRB1 alleles and the fewest for HLA-C alleles. A cluster of highly shared sequence variants was judged likely to represent a technical artifact of the sequencing pipeline. According to a later analysis, parvovirus B19, influenza, CMV and Epstein-Barr virus appeared linked to several top co-occurrence clusters. Some IMGT-functional V segments, including TRBV6-2 and TRBV6-3, could not be distinguished by the 87-base-pair reads and were therefore excluded. According to the authors, the approach could potentially be generalized to other disease states and immunological phenotypes. Correlated functional status among segregating V segments might reflect linkage disequilibrium, but an unknown experimental factor could not be ruled out. Only TCR beta chains were sequenced in this cohort, and the absence of alpha or paired-chain data limited detectable features. The presence/absence analyses assumed that sequencing depth was roughly uniform across donors, and that assumption may not be true. In both the original and validation cohorts, the classifier was reported to diagnose cytomegalovirus status with high specificity and sensitivity. Most TCR sequences were seen in very few donors, while some public TCRs were found in many individuals. A total of fewer than 200 TCR beta chains were listed by the study as associated with cytomegalovirus. Most CMV-associated TCR beta chains appeared to be HLA-restricted in a later analysis, and the HLA associations seemed to be driven largely by CMV exposure. A later genetic analysis reported fewer N-insertions in productive TCRs among donors in an Asian-associated ancestry cluster than the approximately 670-donor mean. HLA typing was unavailable for some donors at each locus, so association tests used only the typed subset. An association between a missense DCLRE1C variant and V-gene and J-gene trimming of TCR beta chains was found in a later genetic analysis and replicated in an independent cohort. When HLA alleles, especially DR and DQ, strongly co-occurred, attributing TCR associations to individual alleles was difficult. Because counts were too low, 15 or so rarely observed V segments, including chromosome 9 orphons, were excluded from the earlier analysis of 587 of the donors. In vitro tests confirmed that a few of the cytomegalovirus-associated TCR beta chains recognize cytomegalovirus antigens. An earlier analysis of around 540 of the donors showed that most TCR beta V segments appeared in productive rearrangements either about 87% or about 30% of the time, which broadly matched IMGT annotations. A further reported finding was that TCR beta sequences accurately predicted the HLA-A and HLA-B alleles for most subjects in the first cohort. At a false discovery rate of 0.05, a later analysis linked around 15,000 TCR beta sequences to specific HLA alleles. A later analysis found that HLA-associated TCR beta chains were more clonally expanded and had lower generation probabilities than equally common non-associated chains.

CDR1 and CDR2 (SGHRS, YFSETQ) derive from the germline V gene. The CDR3 measures 15 amino acids from cysteine to phenylalanine. This entry keeps only the CDR3 DNA: 45 bases, framed from base 1. V is trimmed back by 1 base and J by 0 bases, and the junction contains 2 bases that no gene match accounts for. The count of this clone is one. Its recognized antigen is unknown. No much larger clone exists at a distance of one base, and base qualities are not known. Library prep was done by the immunoSEQ multiplex PCR assay. A mixture of 60 forward primers for TCR Vbeta segments and 13 reverse primers for TCR Jbeta segments was used in the multiplex PCR. The CDR3 region of rearranged TCR beta genes was amplified from genomic DNA by a multiplex PCR assay. The amplified TCR beta libraries were sequenced on the Illumina HiSeq System as 87-base-pair reads. The original methods were these. A later analysis counted some 80 million unique TCR beta chains across the 666 repertoires, and roughly 9.9 million of these chains were shared by at least two donors. To remove PCR and sequencing errors, raw reads were error-corrected and collapsed into unique sequences using a nearest-neighbor algorithm that merged closely related sequences. CDR3 sequences were aligned to IMGT reference sequences to assign V, D and J gene segments. Each retained sequence needed at least a six-nucleotide match to both a V gene segment and a J gene segment. A rearrangement was called productive if the CDR3 had no stop codons and remained in frame with V and J, and every other rearrangement was called non-productive. CDR3 was defined according to IMGT convention as the region running from the second conserved V-encoded cysteine to the conserved J-encoded phenylalanine. In an earlier analysis of roughly 610 of the donors, sequences lacking an unambiguous match to a single V gene segment were excluded. An earlier analysis of several hundred of the donors called V segments functional above 56.7% productive rearrangements and segregating when the between-donor standard deviation exceeded 5%. A statistical classification framework was built for diagnosing cytomegalovirus status from the catalog of TCR beta chain sequences. In a later analysis, TCR nucleotide sequences were compared against IMGT/GENE-DB human TR gene sequences so that V and J genes could be assigned. A later analysis assigned CDR3 sequences and most-parsimonious VDJ recombination scenarios with the TCRdist pipeline. In a later analysis, each TCR beta chain was defined by its CDR3 amino acid sequence together with its V-gene family, and reads lacking a unique V-gene family were excluded. As a way to deal with suspected cross-contamination and a sequencing artifact, a later analysis dropped over 550 nucleotide sequences that were highly shared and had low generation probability. For each public chain, a later analysis derived a clonal expansion index from normalized ranks of inferred template counts within each repertoire. A later analysis computed generation probabilities with a VDJ recombination model fitted to out-of-frame rearrangements, and checked the results against IGoR. In a later analysis, TCR-TCR, TCR-HLA and TCR-CMV co-occurrence was scored with hypergeometric tests, and a repertoire-size bias correction was applied to TCR pairs. False discovery rates were estimated in a later analysis by permuting HLA or CMV assignments 20 times. A later analysis grouped co-occurring TCRs with DBSCAN, adding TCRdist sequence similarity when clustering within HLA-allele-positive subsets. Repertoires with fewer than 30,000 or more than 120,000 public chains were left out of co-occurrence clustering, as were about five repertoires with anomalous nucleotide sharing. The clones in this table, taken by TCRdb from immuneACCESS, are in-frame only. Not every clone is retained; where verified, under half of the shortfall comes from an unresolved V gene, and the cause of the rest is unknown. V and J calls and clone size are as listed in that table; D and trimming were resolved from the DNA. This sample gives fewer than 110,000 clones in total; about 74% of them show up just once. In total, the top ten clones hold around 15% of the sample.

The cohort was made up of about 670 healthy bone marrow donors. All cohort members were sampled while nominally healthy, although unrecorded immune exposures were likely present. The donor was CMV seropositive and belonged to the group of 250 to 300 seropositive cohort members. A peripheral blood sample was collected from each donor, and TCR beta sequencing was performed on peripheral blood mononuclear cells. Genomic DNA extraction from the blood cell samples was performed with the Qiagen DNeasy Blood Extraction Kit. Sample: PBMCs. This clonotype originated in a woman in her forties in good health and CMV-seropositive. This chain is built from TRBV5-1 and TRBJ2-3, with 7 bases aligning to TRBD2. The DNA sequence is TGCGCCAGCAGCTTGCGGGGGGAAAGCACAGATACGCAGTATTTT. Translation gives CASSLRGESTDTQYF. Supplemented by the reference TRBV5-1 and TRBJ2-3 proteins around the CDR3, the complete variable domain is KAGVTQTPRYLIKTRGQQVTLSCSPISGHRSVSWYQQTPGQGLQFLFEYFSETQRNKGNFPGRFSGRQFSNSRSEMNVSTLELGDSALYLCASSLRGESTDTQYFGPGTRLTVL.